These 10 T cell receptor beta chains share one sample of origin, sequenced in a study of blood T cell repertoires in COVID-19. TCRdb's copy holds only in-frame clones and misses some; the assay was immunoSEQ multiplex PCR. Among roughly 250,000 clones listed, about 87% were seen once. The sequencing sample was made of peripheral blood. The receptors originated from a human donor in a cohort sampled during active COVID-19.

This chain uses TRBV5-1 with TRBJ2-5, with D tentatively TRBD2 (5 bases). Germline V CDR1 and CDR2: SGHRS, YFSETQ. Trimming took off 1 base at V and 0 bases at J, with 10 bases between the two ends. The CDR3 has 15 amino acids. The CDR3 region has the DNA TGCGCCAGCAGCTTGTCGATTAGCGACCAAGAGACCCAGTACTTC. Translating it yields CASSLSISDQETQYF.

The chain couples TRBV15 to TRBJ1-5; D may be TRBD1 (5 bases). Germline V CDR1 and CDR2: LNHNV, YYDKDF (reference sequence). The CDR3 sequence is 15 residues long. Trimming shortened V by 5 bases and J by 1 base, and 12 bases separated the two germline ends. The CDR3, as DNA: TGTGCCACCAGCGGGGGGGGAGCGAGCAATCAGCCCCAGCATTTT. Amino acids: CATSGGGASNQPQHF.

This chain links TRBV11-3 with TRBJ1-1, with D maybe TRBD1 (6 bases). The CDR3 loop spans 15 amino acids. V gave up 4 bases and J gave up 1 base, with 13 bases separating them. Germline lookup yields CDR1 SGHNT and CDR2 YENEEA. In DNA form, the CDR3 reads TGTGCCAGCAGCTCATACAGGGTGTCGAACACTGAAGCTTTCTTT. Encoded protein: CASSSYRVSNTEAFF.

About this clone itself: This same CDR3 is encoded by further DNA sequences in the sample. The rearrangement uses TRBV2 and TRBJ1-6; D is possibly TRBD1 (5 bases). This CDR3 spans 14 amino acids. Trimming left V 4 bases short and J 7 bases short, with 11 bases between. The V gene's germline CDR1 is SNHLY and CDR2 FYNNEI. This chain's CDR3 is CASSADRVNSPLHF. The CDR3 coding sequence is TGTGCCAGCAGTGCCGACAGAGTAAATTCACCCCTCCACTTT.

The CDR3 nucleotides read TGTGCCAGCAGTAAAGAGCGTGAGAGGGACACAGATACGCAGTATTTT. This codes for CASSKERERDTDTQYF. V usage is TRBV6-1 and J usage is TRBJ2-3, with D tentatively TRBD2 (5 bases). Trimming stripped 5 bases from V and 2 bases from J, with 17 bases between. CDR1 and CDR2 from the germline V gene are MNHNS and SASEGT. The CDR3 runs 16 residues.

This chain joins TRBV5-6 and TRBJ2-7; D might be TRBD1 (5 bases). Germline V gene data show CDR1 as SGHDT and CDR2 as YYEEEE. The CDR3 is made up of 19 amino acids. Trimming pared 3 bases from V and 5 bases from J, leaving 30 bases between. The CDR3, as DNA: TGTGCCAGCAGCTCCCGTAACCTTGGAGAAATAACAGGCGTAAACGAGCAGTACTTC. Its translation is CASSSRNLGEITGVNEQYF.

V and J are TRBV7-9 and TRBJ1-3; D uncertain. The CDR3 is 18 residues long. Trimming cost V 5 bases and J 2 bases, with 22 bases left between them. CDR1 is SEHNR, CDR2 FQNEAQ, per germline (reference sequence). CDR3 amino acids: CASSPKISPRTPGNTIYF. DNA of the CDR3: TGTGCCAGCAGCCCTAAGATCTCTCCCAGGACTCCTGGAAACACCATATATTTT.

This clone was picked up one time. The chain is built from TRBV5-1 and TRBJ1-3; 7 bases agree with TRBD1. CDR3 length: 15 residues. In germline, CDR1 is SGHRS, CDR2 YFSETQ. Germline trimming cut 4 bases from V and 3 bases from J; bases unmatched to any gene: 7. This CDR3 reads CASSMGQNGGNTIYF. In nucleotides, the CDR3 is TGCGCCAGCAGCATGGGACAGAACGGTGGAAACACCATATATTTT.

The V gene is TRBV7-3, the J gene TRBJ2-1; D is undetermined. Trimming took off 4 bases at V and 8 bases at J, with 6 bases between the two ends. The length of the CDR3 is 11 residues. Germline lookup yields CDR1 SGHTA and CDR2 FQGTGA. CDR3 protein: CASSYGDEQFF. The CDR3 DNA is TGTGCCAGCAGCTACGGTGATGAGCAGTTCTTC.

The CDR3 region has the DNA TGTGCCAGCTCACCACGACAGGGGGCCTCACCCCTCCACTTT. Translation: CASSPRQGASPLHF. The rearrangement joins TRBV18 to TRBJ1-6, with 10 bases identical to TRBD1. Germline CDR1 is KGHSH and CDR2 is LQKENI. Unmatched junction bases numbered 1, after V lost 1 base and J lost 10 bases. The CDR3 contains 14 residues.